The T cell receptor (beta chain) described here comes from a study of beta chain features in type 1 diabetes. Germline V gene sequence: CDR1 ENHRY, CDR2 SYGVKD. The CDR3 consists of 13 residues. The V and J ends lost 11 bases and 3 bases respectively, with 16 bases between them. With respect to this clone: Its matching antigen is unknown.

Expressed TCRB transcripts were sequenced, since all the RNA that had been isolated was reverse transcribed. Roughly 3.5 million reads per sample on average were obtained from naive, central memory and regulatory T cell samples. Sequenced by immunoSEQ multiplex PCR; TCRdb stores in-frame clones only, minus some. The profile shows 310,000 or so clones, around 9.3% of them singletons. Study-wide points: People with Type 1 diabetes carried modestly yet significantly shorter TCRB CDR3s in all four CD4+ subsets. Diminished insertions and augmented deletions at VDJ junctions characterized type 1 diabetes patients.

The chain links TRBV10-3 to TRBJ2-5; D remains ambiguous. The origin of this receptor is a man between 25 and 39 years old with type 1 diabetes. Sequences were obtained from central memory CD4+ T cells from blood. CDR3 sequence reads: CASSRVLEETQYF. The CDR3 nucleotides read TGTGCCTCCTCCCGCGTCCTCGAAGAGACCCAGTACTTC.